This T cell receptor beta chain appears in the sequencing data of a study of T-cell reconstitution after alpha-beta-depleted transplantation in children. This clonotype was picked up many times. The antigen is undetermined. Preparation of the TCRbeta library was carried out with unique molecular identifiers. TCRdb re-called the PCR reads through MiXCR, storing one row per CDR3 protein. This table holds some 110,000 distinct CDR3 sequences, about 9.3% found once. CDR1 is SGHRS and CDR2 is YFSETQ in the germline V gene. The V and J ends lost 3 bases and 3 bases respectively, with 6 bases between them. The CDR3 has 13 amino acids. Broader study findings: Certain patients had high TCRbeta diversity at day 60, and it came from recipient T cells and thymic progenitors that survived. Among T cells one year after transplant, newly produced cells accounted for most counts and diversity.

The TCR sequence derives from a boy aged 2 to 9 with acute lymphoblastic leukemia, due to receive a stem cell transplant. This sequence joins TRBV5-1 and TRBJ2-2; no definite D call. Sequenced here: PBMCs, sampled before TCRalphabeta/CD19-depleted stem cell transplant. The CDR3: CASSSLYTGELFF. The CDR3, as DNA: TGCGCCAGCAGCTCACTCTACACCGGGGAGCTGTTTTTT.